These 32 T cell receptor beta chains share one sample of origin, sequenced in a study of cytomegalovirus exposure and HLA in healthy donors. Both 60 Vbeta primers and 13 Jbeta primers went into the PCR. Profiling relied on immunoSEQ multiplex PCR, and the TCRdb table lists in-frame clones only, not all of them. Found here are about 200,000 clones, roughly 74% of them singletons; the top ten hold 1.5% to 2%. Material for sequencing was PBMCs. Every receptor here comes from a woman under 40 in good health and CMV-seronegative.

The gene calls are TRBV7-9 and TRBJ2-5, with a possible D match to TRBD2 (6 bases). Near its end, the DNA agrees better with TRBJ2-7, so the J call may be wrong. CDR1 and CDR2 (germline): SEHNR, FQNEAQ (reference sequence). The CDR3 totals 16 residues. CDR3 bases: TGTGCCAGCAGCTTAGATCTCCCGGGGGACCCCTACGAGCAGTACTTC. This encodes CASSLDLPGDPYEQYF.

This clone has a single count. The J gene is TRBJ1-5, the V gene TRBV18, with D possibly being TRBD1 (5 bases). The CDR3 is 14 residues long. Trimming stripped 0 bases from V and 11 bases from J, with 14 bases between. Germline assignment: CDR1 KGHSH and CDR2 LQKENI. The CDR3 bases are TGTGCCAGCTCACCACCGGGGCAGGGATGGGCCCAGCATTTT. It codes for CASSPPGQGWAQHF. The variable domain in full, completed from reference TRBV18 and TRBJ1-5, reads NAGVMQNPRHLVRRRGQEARLRCSPMKGHSHVYWYRQLPEEGLKFMVYLQKENIIDESGMPKERFSAEFPKEGPSILRIQQVVRGDSAAYFCASSPPGQGWAQHFGDGTRLSIL.

The chain couples TRBV27 to TRBJ2-7; D unresolved. Germline V CDR1 and CDR2: MNHEY, SMNVEV (reference sequence). The CDR3 sequence is 13 residues long. The V end was cut by 0 bases, the J end by 2 bases, with 5 bases between. The CDR3 DNA follows: TGTGCCAGCAGTTTATCGGCCCCCTACGAGCAGTACTTC. Its protein is CASSLSAPYEQYF.

This clone was detected once. The genes are TRBV5-1 and TRBJ1-6; 12 positions match TRBD1. V was clipped by 4 bases and J by 8 bases; unmatched bases: 7. Germline CDR1 is SGHRS and CDR2 is YFSETQ. CDR3 length: 16 residues. The CDR3 here is CASSPGTGGTDSPLHF. The CDR3 DNA reads TGCGCCAGCAGCCCCGGGACAGGGGGCACGGATTCACCCCTCCACTTT.

The V and J genes are TRBV6-5 and TRBJ2-7; a possible D gene is TRBD2 (6 bases). The CDR3 sequence is 12 residues long. In germline, CDR1 is MNHEY, CDR2 SVGAGI. V was cut by 7 bases and J by 4 bases, with 11 bases left in between. The CDR3 DNA reads TGTGCCAGCACCGACGGGGGATACGAGCAGTACTTC. Amino acids: CASTDGGYEQYF.

The V call is TRBV19, the J call TRBJ1-5; 8 bases line up with TRBD1. Germline V CDR1 and CDR2: LNHDA, SQIVND (reference sequence). This CDR3 region has 15 residues. Germline trimming cut 4 bases from V and 2 bases from J; bases unmatched to any gene: 4. The CDR3 spells CASSTPGQGNQPQHF. DNA of the CDR3: TGTGCCAGTAGTACGCCGGGACAGGGCAATCAGCCCCAGCATTTT. The full variable domain, its missing parts supplied by reference TRBV19 and TRBJ1-5, is DGGITQSPKYLFRKEGQNVTLSCEQNLNHDAMYWYRQDPGQGLRLIYYSQIVNDFQKGDIAEGYSVSREKKESFPLTVTSAQKNPTAFYLCASSTPGQGNQPQHFGDGTRLSIL.

The V and J genes are TRBV11-3 and TRBJ2-2, with 7 nucleotides matching TRBD1. The CDR3 runs to 15 residues. J gave up 3 bases and V 4 bases, and 5 bases lay outside the gene matches. Per germline, CDR1 SGHNT and CDR2 YENEEA. The CDR3 DNA is TGTGCCAGCAGCTCGGGACAGTCAGACACCGGGGAGCTGTTTTTT. Translation: CASSSGQSDTGELFF.

About this clone itself: Its ends do not fully match the called genes, so a read error is possible. V and J are TRBV18 and TRBJ2-3; TRBD2 aligns across 11 bases. The CDR3 is made up of 15 amino acids. The germline V gene has CDR1 KGHSH and CDR2 LQKENI. This chain's CDR3 is CASSPLAGAQDTQYF. CDR3 in DNA: TGTGCCAGCTCGCCACTAGCGGGGGCCCAAGATACGCAGTATTTT. Filled out from reference TRBV18 and TRBJ2-3, the complete variable domain reads NAGVMQNPRHLVRRRGQEARLRCSPMKGHSHVYWYRQLPEEGLKFMVYLQKENIIDESGMPKERFSAEFPKEGPSILRIQQVVRGDSAAYFCASSPLAGAQDTQYFGPGTRLTVL.

The J gene is TRBJ2-3, the V gene TRBV7-9; no clear D. CDR3 size: 12 residues. CDR1 SEHNR and CDR2 FQNEAQ come from the germline V gene (reference sequence). V was trimmed by 5 bases and J by 2 bases, leaving 5 bases between them. CDR3 DNA sequence: TGTGCCAGCAGCGCTACCACAGATACGCAGTATTTT. Amino acids: CASSATTDTQYF.

CDR3 amino acids: CASSEGDWADTGELFF. The CDR3 DNA is TGTGCCAGCAGTGAAGGGGACTGGGCAGACACCGGGGAGCTGTTTTTT. This chain links TRBV6-1 with TRBJ2-2; D possibly corresponds to TRBD2 (6 bases). In germline, CDR1 is MNHNS, CDR2 SASEGT. CDR3 size: 16 residues. V was shortened by 1 base and J by 3 bases, with 12 bases between the two germline ends.

This clone appeared once. The chain has TRBV15 and TRBJ1-4, with D perhaps TRBD1 (5 bases). CDR1 and CDR2 from the germline V gene are LNHNV and YYDKDF (reference sequence). CDR3 size: 17 residues. The V and J ends lost 1 base and 2 bases respectively, with 14 bases between them. The CDR3 sequence is CATSRAFQGFTNEKLFF. Written as DNA, the CDR3 is TGTGCCACCAGCAGAGCCTTTCAGGGATTTACTAATGAAAAACTGTTTTTT.

This chain joins TRBV5-1 and TRBJ1-1, with TRBD1 matching 8 bases. The CDR3 is made up of 15 amino acids. Unmatched junction bases numbered 6, after V lost 0 bases and J lost 5 bases. Germline values: CDR1 SGHRS, CDR2 YFSETQ. In nucleotides, the CDR3 is TGCGCCAGCAGCTTGGTCGACAGGGGACGAACTGAAGCTTTCTTT. Encoded protein: CASSLVDRGRTEAFF.

This clone was observed a few times. The chain has TRBV18 and TRBJ2-7, with TRBD2 matching 16 bases. Trimming took 6 bases from V and 4 from J; bases not matched to a gene: 9. This CDR3 contains 17 residues. Germline-derived CDR1 and CDR2 are KGHSH and LQKENI. CDR3 in DNA: TGTGCCAGCTCCCATCCGGGACTAGCGGGAGGGCAGTACGAGCAGTACTTC. It translates to CASSHPGLAGGQYEQYF. The full variable domain, with the rest looked up from reference TRBV18 and TRBJ2-7, is NAGVMQNPRHLVRRRGQEARLRCSPMKGHSHVYWYRQLPEEGLKFMVYLQKENIIDESGMPKERFSAEFPKEGPSILRIQQVVRGDSAAYFCASSHPGLAGGQYEQYFGPGTRLTVT.

The gene calls are TRBV5-6 and TRBJ1-6; D unclear. Deletions cut 1 base from V and 0 bases from J, with 14 bases between. The length of the CDR3 is 18 residues. Germline V gives CDR1 SGHDT, CDR2 YYEEEE. The CDR3 region has the DNA TGTGCCAGCAGCTTGTCGGGATTACTTGGCTCCTATAATTCACCCCTCCACTTT. As protein: CASSLSGLLGSYNSPLHF.

The chain combines TRBV4-3 with TRBJ1-4; 7 bases agree with TRBD1. The V gene's germline CDR1 is LGHNA and CDR2 YSLEER. Unmatched junction bases numbered 9, after V lost 5 bases and J lost 3 bases. This CDR3 is 16 amino acids long. CDR3 region: CASSIQGPPANEKLFF. The CDR3, as DNA: TGCGCCAGCAGCATACAGGGGCCGCCTGCTAATGAAAAACTGTTTTTT.

The genes are TRBV7-2 and TRBJ1-5; TRBD1 agrees at 8 bases. This CDR3 is built from 16 residues. Germline V gene data show CDR1 as SGHTA and CDR2 as FQGNSA. V gave up 4 bases and J gave up 1 base; unmatched junction bases: 6. The CDR3 here is CASSSQGALSNQPQHF. In DNA, the CDR3 is TGTGCCAGCAGCTCCCAGGGGGCCTTGAGCAATCAGCCCCAGCATTTT.

In its sample, this clone was seen a few times. This specimen includes other DNA sequences encoding the same CDR3. The chain joins TRBV6-1 to TRBJ2-5, with 9 bases aligning to TRBD2. The CDR3 totals 15 residues. The junction had 2 bases not matched to a gene; V was cut back by 1 base and J by 2 bases. Per the germline V gene, CDR1 is MNHNS and CDR2 is SASEGT. The CDR3 spells CASSEGAGGQETQYF. The CDR3, as DNA: TGTGCCAGCAGTGAAGGGGCGGGGGGGCAAGAGACCCAGTACTTC.

The V gene is TRBV9, the J gene TRBJ2-7, with 11 bases fitting TRBD1. The CDR3 length is 14 residues. The germline V gene encodes CDR1 SGDLS and CDR2 YYNGEE. The junction had 2 bases not matched to a gene; V was cut back by 3 bases and J by 3 bases. In DNA, the CDR3 is TGTGCCAGCAGCGCGGGACAGGGGGACTACGAGCAGTACTTC. Protein sequence: CASSAGQGDYEQYF. Complete variable domain (other parts from reference TRBV9 and TRBJ2-7): DSGVTQTPKHLITATGQRVTLRCSPRSGDLSVYWYQQSLDQGLQFLIQYYNGEERAKGNILERFSAQQFPDLHSELNLSSLELGDSALYFCASSAGQGDYEQYFGPGTRLTVT.

The chain employs TRBV7-2 and TRBJ2-5; D not certain. V gave up 8 bases and J gave up 2 bases, with 12 bases separating them. CDR1 and CDR2 (germline): SGHTA, FQGNSA. The CDR3 has 13 residues. CDR3 bases: TGTGCCAGCGCATGGGCCTTTCAAGAGACCCAGTACTTC. Protein: CASAWAFQETQYF.

In this sample, this clone turned up once. One end of the junction does not line up with germline, which may come from a read error. The V gene is TRBV27, the J gene TRBJ1-4; no clear D. The V gene's germline CDR1 is MNHEY and CDR2 SMNVEV (reference sequence). This CDR3 region has 14 residues. The CDR3 reads CDSSREPPLRKLFF. The CDR3 DNA is TGCGACTCCTCCCGGGAGCCTCCCCTGCGGAAACTGTTTTTT. Together with reference TRBV27 and TRBJ1-4, the CDR3 gives the full variable domain: EAQVTQNPRYLITVTGKKLTVTCSQNMNHEYMSWYRQDPGLGLRQIYYSMNVEVTDKGDVPEGYKVSRKEKRNFPLILESPSPNQTSLYFCDSSREPPLRKLFFGSGTQLSVL.

V gene TRBV19 combines with J gene TRBJ2-1, with TRBD2 matching 10 bases. This CDR3 is built from 15 residues. With 5 bases clipped from V and 8 bases from J, the junction kept 9 bases outside the gene matches. Germline V lookup: CDR1 LNHDA, CDR2 SQIVND (reference sequence). The CDR3 nucleotides are TGTGCCAGTAGTTGGTCGGCTAGCGGGAGCGATGAGCAGTTCTTC. Translating gives CASSWSASGSDEQFF.

The chain is built from TRBV4-1 and TRBJ2-1; TRBD1 is a possible D gene (6 bases). V gave up 0 bases and J gave up 0 bases, with 12 bases separating them. In germline, CDR1 is MGHRA, CDR2 YSYEKL. The CDR3 covers 17 residues. CDR3 DNA sequence: TGCGCCAGCAGCCAAGACGGTGCAGGGGTCTCCTACAATGAGCAGTTCTTC. It codes for CASSQDGAGVSYNEQFF.

V is TRBV30 and J is TRBJ1-6; D is unresolved. Per germline, CDR1 GTSNPN and CDR2 SVGIG (reference sequence). Trimming stripped 7 bases from V and 8 bases from J, with 15 bases between. This CDR3 spans 13 amino acids. The CDR3 spells CASTSGRYSPLHF. The CDR3 DNA reads TGTGCCTCGACATCCGGCCGCTATTCACCCCTCCACTTT.

This chain uses TRBV6-1 with TRBJ2-2; 9 bases fit TRBD1. V lost 6 bases to trimming and J lost 6 bases; unmatched junction nucleotides: 5. CDR1 is MNHNS and CDR2 is SASEGT in the germline V gene. The CDR3 runs 14 residues. CDR3 coding DNA: TGTGCCAGCAGGTTCGGACAGGGGCCCGGGGAGCTGTTTTTT. This gives the protein CASRFGQGPGELFF.

V gene TRBV19 combines with J gene TRBJ2-7; TRBD2 might be the D (7 bases). The CDR3 contains 15 residues. The V end lost 3 bases, the J end lost 4 bases, and 16 bases lay between the germline ends. The germline CDR1 and CDR2 sequences are LNHDA and SQIVND (reference sequence). The DNA of the CDR3 is TGTGCCAGTAGTATTCTCGGGGGGCCCCCTTACGAGCAGTACTTC. Amino acid sequence: CASSILGGPPYEQYF.

The V and J genes are TRBV6-5 and TRBJ2-5, with unresolved D. This CDR3 region has 14 residues. Germline V gives CDR1 MNHEY, CDR2 SVGAGI. Trimming stripped 0 bases from V and 2 bases from J, with 7 bases between. This CDR3 reads CASSYSPSQETQYF. CDR3 bases: TGTGCCAGCAGTTACTCGCCGAGTCAAGAGACCCAGTACTTC.

This chain uses TRBV30 with TRBJ2-7, with D possibly matching TRBD1 (5 bases). Looked up from germline, CDR1 is GTSNPN and CDR2 is SVGIG (reference sequence). There are 14 residues in the CDR3. Deletions cut 2 bases from V and 2 bases from J, with 13 bases between. The CDR3 spells CAWSQTATAYEQYF. CDR3 DNA: TGTGCCTGGAGTCAGACAGCCACCGCCTACGAGCAGTACTTC.

The rearrangement links TRBV7-9 to TRBJ1-2, with 8 positions matching TRBD1. Germline V gives CDR1 SEHNR, CDR2 FQNEAQ (reference sequence). This CDR3 is built from 18 residues. V was clipped by 1 base and J by 1 base; unmatched bases: 11. The CDR3 loop is CASSLVDRGRYFNYGYTF. For the CDR3, the DNA is TGTGCCAGCAGCTTAGTTGACAGGGGACGATATTTTAACTATGGCTACACCTTC. The entire variable domain, with the rest obtained from reference TRBV7-9 and TRBJ1-2, is as follows: DTGVSQNPRHKITKRGQNVTFRCDPISEHNRLYWYRQTLGQGPEFLTYFQNEAQLEKSRLLSDRFSAERPKGSFSTLEIQRTEQGDSAMYLCASSLVDRGRYFNYGYTFGSGTRLTVV.

This clone was seen a handful of times. The chain employs TRBV27 and TRBJ1-5; maybe TRBD1 (6 bases). Germline V gives CDR1 MNHEY, CDR2 SMNVEV (reference sequence). Trimming removed 3 bases at V and 4 bases at J, with 7 bases between. The CDR3 runs 13 residues. In nucleotides, the CDR3 is TGTGCCAGCAGTTTCCAGGGGAATCAGCCCCAGCATTTT. As protein: CASSFQGNQPQHF.

This clone was seen more than once but under ten times. The rearrangement links TRBV6-5 to TRBJ1-5, with 12 positions matching TRBD1. Germline loops: CDR1 MNHEY, CDR2 SVGAGI. This CDR3 has 14 residues. V was pared by 6 bases and J by 3 bases, with 0 bases of the junction left unmatched. Here the CDR3 reads CASRGQGANQPQHF. CDR3 coding DNA: TGTGCCAGCAGGGGACAGGGGGCCAATCAGCCCCAGCATTTT.

V usage is TRBV4-3 and J usage is TRBJ2-7; a weak D match, TRBD1 (6 bases). V gave up 0 bases and J gave up 3 bases, with 15 bases separating them. This CDR3 has 16 amino acids. CDR1 is LGHNA, CDR2 YSLEER, per germline. CDR3 residues: CASSQDWTDTLYEQYF. DNA of the CDR3: TGCGCCAGCAGCCAAGATTGGACAGACACTCTCTACGAGCAGTACTTC.

The chain carries TRBV6-1 and TRBJ1-1; D remains unclear. From germline, CDR1 is MNHNS and CDR2 SASEGT. This CDR3 spans 14 amino acids. V lost 1 base and J lost 1, with 7 bases in between. The CDR3 bases are TGTGCCAGCAGTGAAGGACAACGGAACACTGAAGCTTTCTTT. Residues: CASSEGQRNTEAFF.